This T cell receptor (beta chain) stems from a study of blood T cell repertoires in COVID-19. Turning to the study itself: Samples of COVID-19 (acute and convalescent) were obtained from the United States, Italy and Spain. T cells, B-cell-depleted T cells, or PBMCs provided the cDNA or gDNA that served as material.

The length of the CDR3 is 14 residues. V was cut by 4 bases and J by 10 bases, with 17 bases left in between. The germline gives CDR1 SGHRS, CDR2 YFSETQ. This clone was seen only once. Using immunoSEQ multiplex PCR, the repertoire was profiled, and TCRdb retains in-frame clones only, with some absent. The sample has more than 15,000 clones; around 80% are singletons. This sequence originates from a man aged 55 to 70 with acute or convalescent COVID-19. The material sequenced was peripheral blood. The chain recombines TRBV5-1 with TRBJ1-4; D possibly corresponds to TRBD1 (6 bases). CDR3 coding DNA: TGCGCCAGCAGCCCAACAGGATTAGGGGGAAAACTGTTTTTT. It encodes CASSPTGLGGKLFF.